This paragraph reports one T cell receptor (beta chain). Its antigen is currently unknown. This entry belongs to a study of vaccination effects on CD4 cells after COVID-19. On the study more broadly: Vaccine administered to participants consisted of two doses of either BNT162b2 or mRNA-1273. Approximately 2 million PBMC were placed in each well, which was supplemented with 10 IU/ml IL-2 and 8.5 to 10 ug/ml peptides.

Study-level points and caveats: Common cold coronavirus cross-reactivity was shown by only 1 of 255 vaccine-induced clones in healthy vaccinees. Convalescent patients in the study were few, and early post-infection timepoints were absent.

Trimming removed 7 bases at V and 1 base at J, with 18 bases between. Germline CDR1 and CDR2: SGHRS and YFSETQ. The CDR3 length is 17 residues. Following 10 days of culture, CD4+ T cells were isolated. The table came from immunoSEQ multiplex PCR; TCRdb's copy has only in-frame clones and leaves some out. This sample has 45,000 to 60,000 clones, with 70% to 80% found just once. The sample here was CD4+ T cells from PBMCs cultured without peptide, taken before COVID-19 vaccination. The sequence was obtained from a human donor who received a COVID-19 vaccine. The gene calls are TRBV5-1 and TRBJ2-6, with D tentatively TRBD1 (6 bases). CDR3 sequence reads: CASSDGQFLSGANVLTF. The CDR3 DNA sequence: TGCGCCAGCTCTGACGGACAGTTTCTATCTGGGGCCAACGTCCTGACTTTC.